This TCR beta chain was sequenced for a study of radiation and T cells in renal cell carcinoma. Whole-study results and caveats: From baseline, blood top tumor clonotypes peaked at 2 weeks post-radiation.

V dropped 5 bases and J dropped 5 bases, with 21 bases sitting between them. The CDR3 has 15 amino acids. Germline V gives CDR1 GTSNPN, CDR2 SVGIG (reference sequence). For this clone: Its antigen is not identified.

The data were produced by immunoSEQ multiplex PCR, yet TCRdb's version contains in-frame clones alone and is incomplete. The sample records tens of thousands of clones, roughly four fifths being singletons. Time point: blood 2 weeks post-SBRT. Treatment: 15 Gy SBRT to primary tumor, nephrectomy 4 weeks later. This chain links TRBV30 with TRBJ1-2; no definite D call. The TCR comes from a man in his 60s with renal cell carcinoma. This specimen consisted of blood, obtained from a patient whose treatment included radiotherapy and nephrectomy. The CDR3 nucleotides read TGTGCCTGGCGAGCTTTAGCGGTGGATTTGTATGGCTACACCTTC. It specifies CAWRALAVDLYGYTF.